A selection of T cell receptor beta chains follows, all from one sample in a study of T cell repertoires in cytomegalovirus infection. TCRdb analysed the reads with MiXCR anew, one entry per CDR3 protein. Of approximately 190,000 distinct CDR3 sequences in the sample, roughly 9% were seen once. Sequencing was performed on PBMCs. The receptors were gathered from a human donor in good health (CMV status not recorded). Some clones in this sample may be carry-over from other donors' samples. Both conserved end residues are part of each CDR3. Fields, in order: D gene, J gene, clone size, V gene, CDR3 protein, CDR3 DNA. A D gene is named only where the DNA matches it firmly. Some rows have no size entry. The others give once, few or many, or a class for an expanded clone.

D gene: NA; J gene: TRBJ2-1; clone size: many; V gene: TRBV7-2; CDR3 protein: CASSFTTPTLSYNEQFF; CDR3 DNA: TGTGCCAGCAGCTTCACCACCCCCACCCTCTCCTACAATGAGCAGTTCTTC
D gene: NA; J gene: TRBJ1-5; clone size: many; V gene: TRBV28; CDR3 protein: CASSLLRVLGAPQHF; CDR3 DNA: TGTGCCAGCAGTCTGCTCAGGGTTTTAGGTGCGCCCCAGCATTTT
D gene: NA; J gene: TRBJ2-3; clone size: many; V gene: TRBV7-2; CDR3 protein: CASSLGKTVKDTQYF; CDR3 DNA: TGTGCCAGCAGCTTAGGCAAGACAGTGAAGGATACGCAGTATTTT
D gene: TRBD1; J gene: TRBJ1-2; clone size: many; V gene: TRBV7-2; CDR3 protein: CASSLSRRQGARDYGYTF; CDR3 DNA: TGTGCCAGCAGCTTATCCCGACGACAGGGGGCGCGGGACTATGGCTACACCTTC
D gene: NA; J gene: TRBJ2-2; clone size: NA; V gene: TRBV29-1; CDR3 protein: CSAVGGQNTGELFF; CDR3 DNA: TGCAGCGCCGTCGGGGGGCAGAACACCGGGGAGCTGTTTTTT
D gene: NA; J gene: TRBJ2-7; clone size: NA; V gene: TRBV19; CDR3 protein: CASSIADSGREQYF; CDR3 DNA: TGTGCCAGTAGTATTGCCGACAGTGGCAGGGAGCAGTACTTC
D gene: TRBD2; J gene: TRBJ2-5; clone size: NA; V gene: TRBV5-1; CDR3 protein: CASKASSGGSTETQYF; CDR3 DNA: TGCGCCAGCAAGGCCAGTTCGGGGGGGTCGACGGAGACCCAGTACTTC
D gene: NA; J gene: TRBJ1-2; clone size: NA; V gene: TRBV28; CDR3 protein: CASSHPLSGYTF; CDR3 DNA: TGTGCCAGCAGTCACCCCTTAAGTGGCTACACCTTC
D gene: NA; J gene: TRBJ2-7; clone size: few; V gene: TRBV5-4; CDR3 protein: CASGPVGEQYF; CDR3 DNA: TGTGCCAGCGGGCCCGTAGGTGAGCAGTACTTC
D gene: NA; J gene: TRBJ1-4; clone size: many; V gene: TRBV6-2/TRBV6-3; CDR3 protein: CASSRRTAEKLFF; CDR3 DNA: TGTGCCAGCAGCCGTCGGACAGCTGAAAAACTGTTTTTT
D gene: TRBD1; J gene: TRBJ1-1; clone size: NA; V gene: TRBV10-3; CDR3 protein: CAISETGTVNTEAFF; CDR3 DNA: TGTGCCATCAGTGAAACCGGGACAGTGAACACTGAAGCTTTCTTT
D gene: NA; J gene: TRBJ2-7; clone size: few; V gene: TRBV2; CDR3 protein: CASSEGLGEEYEQYF; CDR3 DNA: TGTGCCAGCAGTGAAGGCTTAGGCGAGGAGTACGAGCAGTACTTC
D gene: NA; J gene: TRBJ2-7; clone size: many; V gene: TRBV28; CDR3 protein: CASSLQWGSYEQYF; CDR3 DNA: TGTGCCAGCAGTTTGCAGTGGGGCTCCTACGAGCAGTACTTC
D gene: NA; J gene: TRBJ2-1; clone size: many; V gene: TRBV7-2; CDR3 protein: CASSQKNNEQFF; CDR3 DNA: TGTGCCAGCAGCCAGAAAAACAATGAGCAGTTCTTC
D gene: NA; J gene: TRBJ1-5; clone size: NA; V gene: TRBV6-2/TRBV6-3; CDR3 protein: CASSHPDSRQPQHF; CDR3 DNA: TGTGCCAGCAGTCACCCAGACAGCCGACAGCCCCAGCATTTT
D gene: NA; J gene: TRBJ2-7; clone size: many; V gene: TRBV20-1; CDR3 protein: CSARDGGTVTYEQYF; CDR3 DNA: TGCAGTGCTAGAGATGGAGGGACGGTAACCTACGAGCAGTACTTC
D gene: NA; J gene: TRBJ1-1; clone size: many; V gene: TRBV28; CDR3 protein: CASSPARGPYTEAFF; CDR3 DNA: TGTGCCAGCAGTCCCGCGCGGGGGCCGTACACTGAAGCTTTCTTT
D gene: NA; J gene: TRBJ1-2; clone size: NA; V gene: TRBV14; CDR3 protein: CASSQDDSRYGYTF; CDR3 DNA: TGTGCCAGCAGCCAAGATGACAGCCGGTATGGCTACACCTTC
D gene: NA; J gene: TRBJ2-5; clone size: many; V gene: TRBV7-2; CDR3 protein: CASSLERAQETQYF; CDR3 DNA: TGTGCCAGCAGCTTAGAACGAGCGCAAGAGACCCAGTACTTC
D gene: NA; J gene: TRBJ1-5; clone size: once; V gene: TRBV18; CDR3 protein: CASSARGNSNQPQHF; CDR3 DNA: TGTGCCAGCTCAGCGCGGGGCAATAGCAATCAGCCCCAGCATTTT
D gene: NA; J gene: TRBJ2-3; clone size: many; V gene: TRBV6-5; CDR3 protein: CASSPVGGSVDTQYF; CDR3 DNA: TGTGCCAGCAGCCCCGTTGGGGGATCAGTAGATACGCAGTATTTT
D gene: NA; J gene: TRBJ2-1; clone size: NA; V gene: TRBV9; CDR3 protein: CASSVDVGDSYNEQFF; CDR3 DNA: TGTGCCAGCAGCGTAGACGTCGGAGACTCCTACAATGAGCAGTTCTTC
D gene: NA; J gene: TRBJ1-3; clone size: NA; V gene: TRBV28; CDR3 protein: CASSLTGGNTIYF; CDR3 DNA: TGTGCCAGCAGTTTAACCGGAGGAAACACCATATATTTT
D gene: TRBD2; J gene: TRBJ2-1; clone size: many; V gene: TRBV12-3/TRBV12-4; CDR3 protein: CASSLSGGGYNEQFF; CDR3 DNA: TGTGCCAGCAGTTTATCGGGCGGGGGATACAATGAGCAGTTCTTC
D gene: NA; J gene: TRBJ2-3; clone size: few; V gene: TRBV24-1; CDR3 protein: CATSNTDTQYF; CDR3 DNA: TGTGCCACCAGTAACACAGATACGCAGTATTTT
D gene: TRBD1; J gene: TRBJ1-1; clone size: many; V gene: TRBV7-2; CDR3 protein: CASSRDRDTEAFF; CDR3 DNA: TGTGCCAGCAGCCGGGACAGAGACACTGAAGCTTTCTTT
D gene: TRBD1; J gene: TRBJ1-3; clone size: many; V gene: TRBV7-2; CDR3 protein: CASSLGQGFSGNTIYF; CDR3 DNA: TGTGCCAGCAGCTTAGGACAGGGATTCTCTGGAAACACCATATATTTT
D gene: NA; J gene: TRBJ1-2; clone size: few; V gene: TRBV5-1; CDR3 protein: CASSLTTGDIYGYTF; CDR3 DNA: TGCGCCAGCAGCTTGACGACAGGCGATATCTATGGCTACACCTTC
D gene: NA; J gene: TRBJ2-1; clone size: few; V gene: TRBV7-2; CDR3 protein: CASSLPGTINEQFF; CDR3 DNA: TGTGCCAGCAGCTTGCCCGGGACCATCAATGAGCAGTTCTTC
D gene: NA; J gene: TRBJ2-7; clone size: many; V gene: TRBV7-2; CDR3 protein: CASSLNTGPYEQYF; CDR3 DNA: TGTGCCAGCAGCCTAAACACAGGACCCTACGAGCAGTACTTC
D gene: NA; J gene: TRBJ2-3; clone size: NA; V gene: TRBV6-6; CDR3 protein: CATDGGRADTQYF; CDR3 DNA: TGTGCTACCGACGGGGGGCGGGCAGATACGCAGTATTTT
D gene: TRBD1; J gene: TRBJ1-6; clone size: many; V gene: TRBV7-2; CDR3 protein: CASSSPDRNNSPLHF; CDR3 DNA: TGTGCCAGCAGCTCCCCGGACAGGAATAATTCACCCCTCCACTTT
D gene: NA; J gene: TRBJ1-2; clone size: NA; V gene: TRBV16; CDR3 protein: CASSQSRYPRDGANYGYTF; CDR3 DNA: TGTGCCAGCAGCCAATCACGATATCCGCGGGACGGAGCTAACTATGGCTACACCTTC
D gene: NA; J gene: TRBJ1-3; clone size: NA; V gene: TRBV29-1; CDR3 protein: CSVVTDGNTIYF; CDR3 DNA: TGCAGCGTTGTCACGGACGGAAACACCATATATTTT
D gene: NA; J gene: TRBJ2-2; clone size: many; V gene: TRBV11-3; CDR3 protein: CASSLARGTGELFF; CDR3 DNA: TGTGCCAGCAGCTTAGCCAGAGGGACCGGGGAGCTGTTTTTT
D gene: NA; J gene: TRBJ1-5; clone size: few; V gene: TRBV19; CDR3 protein: CASDRTRNQPQHF; CDR3 DNA: TGTGCCAGTGATAGGACAAGAAATCAGCCCCAGCATTTT
D gene: NA; J gene: TRBJ1-2; clone size: many; V gene: TRBV12-3/TRBV12-4; CDR3 protein: CASSSSTGRIYGYTF; CDR3 DNA: NA
D gene: TRBD2; J gene: TRBJ2-5; clone size: few; V gene: TRBV28; CDR3 protein: CASSLWGGGAEETQYF; CDR3 DNA: TGTGCCAGCAGTTTATGGGGCGGGGGGGCTGAGGAGACCCAGTACTTC
D gene: NA; J gene: TRBJ2-3; clone size: many; V gene: TRBV4-2; CDR3 protein: CASSQDSAFGTDTQYF; CDR3 DNA: TGCGCCAGCAGCCAAGACTCGGCCTTCGGCACAGATACGCAGTATTTT
D gene: TRBD1; J gene: TRBJ1-2; clone size: NA; V gene: TRBV19; CDR3 protein: CASIETGGSYGYTF; CDR3 DNA: TGTGCCAGTATCGAAACAGGGGGCAGCTATGGCTACACCTTC
D gene: TRBD2; J gene: TRBJ2-1; clone size: few; V gene: TRBV28; CDR3 protein: CASSIAGVLHNEQFF; CDR3 DNA: TGTGCCAGCAGTATAGCGGGAGTTTTGCACAATGAGCAGTTCTTC
D gene: NA; J gene: TRBJ2-7; clone size: many; V gene: TRBV7-9; CDR3 protein: CASSLAQGVAYEQYF; CDR3 DNA: TGTGCCAGCAGCTTAGCTCAGGGTGTTGCCTACGAGCAGTACTTC
D gene: NA; J gene: TRBJ1-6; clone size: NA; V gene: TRBV7-2; CDR3 protein: CASSLQLPNSPLHF; CDR3 DNA: TGTGCCAGCAGCTTACAGCTCCCAAATTCACCCCTCCACTTT
D gene: TRBD1; J gene: TRBJ1-2; clone size: many; V gene: TRBV28; CDR3 protein: CASSSGTANYGYTF; CDR3 DNA: TGTGCCAGCAGTTCCGGGACAGCTAACTATGGCTACACCTTC
D gene: NA; J gene: TRBJ1-5; clone size: few; V gene: TRBV12-3/TRBV12-4; CDR3 protein: CASSRSRDQPQHF; CDR3 DNA: TGTGCCAGCAGTCGCTCCCGGGATCAGCCCCAGCATTTT
D gene: TRBD2; J gene: TRBJ2-3; clone size: NA; V gene: TRBV20-1; CDR3 protein: CSSIAGLTDTQYF; CDR3 DNA: TGCAGTTCAATAGCGGGGCTCACAGATACGCAGTATTTT